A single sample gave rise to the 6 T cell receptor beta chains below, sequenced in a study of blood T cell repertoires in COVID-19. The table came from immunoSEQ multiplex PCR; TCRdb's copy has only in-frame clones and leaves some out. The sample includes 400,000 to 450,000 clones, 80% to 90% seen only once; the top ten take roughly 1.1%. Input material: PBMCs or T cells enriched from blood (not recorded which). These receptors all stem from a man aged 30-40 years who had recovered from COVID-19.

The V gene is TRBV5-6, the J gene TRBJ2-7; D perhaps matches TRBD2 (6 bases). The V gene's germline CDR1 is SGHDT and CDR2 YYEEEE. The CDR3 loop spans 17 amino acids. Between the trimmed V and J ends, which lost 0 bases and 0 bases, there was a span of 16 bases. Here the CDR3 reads CASSLVGAGRSSYEQYF. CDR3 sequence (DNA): TGTGCCAGCAGCTTGGTCGGTGCGGGACGCAGCTCCTACGAGCAGTACTTC.

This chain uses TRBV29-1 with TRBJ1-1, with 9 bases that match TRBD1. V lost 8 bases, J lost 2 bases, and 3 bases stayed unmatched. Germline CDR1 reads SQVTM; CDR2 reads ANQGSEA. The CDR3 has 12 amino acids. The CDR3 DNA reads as TGCAGCACGGGACAGGGAAACACTGAAGCTTTCTTT. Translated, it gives CSTGQGNTEAFF.

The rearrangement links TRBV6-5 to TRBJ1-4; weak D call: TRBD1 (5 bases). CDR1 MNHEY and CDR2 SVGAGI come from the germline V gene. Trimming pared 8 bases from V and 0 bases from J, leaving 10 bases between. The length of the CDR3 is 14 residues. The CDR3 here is CASGRTTTNEKLFF. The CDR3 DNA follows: TGTGCCAGCGGACGGACAACAACTAATGAAAAACTGTTTTTT.

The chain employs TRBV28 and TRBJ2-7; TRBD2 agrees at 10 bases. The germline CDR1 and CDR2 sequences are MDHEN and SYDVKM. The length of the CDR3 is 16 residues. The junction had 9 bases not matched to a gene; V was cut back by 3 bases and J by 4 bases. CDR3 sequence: CASSLVGTSAPYEQYF. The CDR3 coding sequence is TGTGCCAGCAGTTTGGTTGGGACTAGCGCTCCGTACGAGCAGTACTTC.

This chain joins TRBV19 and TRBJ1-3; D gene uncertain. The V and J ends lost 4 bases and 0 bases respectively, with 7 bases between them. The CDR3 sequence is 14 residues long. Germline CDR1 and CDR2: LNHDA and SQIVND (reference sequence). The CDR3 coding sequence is TGTGCCAGTAGTACCGGTCACTCTGGAAACACCATATATTTT. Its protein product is CASSTGHSGNTIYF.

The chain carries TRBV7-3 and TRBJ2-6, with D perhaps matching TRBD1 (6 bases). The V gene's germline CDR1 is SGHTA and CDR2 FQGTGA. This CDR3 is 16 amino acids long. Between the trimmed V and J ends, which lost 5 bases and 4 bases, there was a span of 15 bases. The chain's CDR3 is CASSGPRGAGANVLTF. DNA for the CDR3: TGTGCCAGCAGCGGTCCCAGGGGAGCCGGGGCCAACGTCCTGACTTTC.